Following are 32 T cell receptor beta chains from one sample sequenced in a study of T-cell memory formation after mild COVID-19. MiXCR was run by TCRdb on the 5' RACE reads, yielding one entry per CDR3 protein. The repertoire holds roughly 14,000 distinct CDR3 sequences, around a fifth seen once, with approximately 60% in the top ten. Sequenced material: PBMCs or a T cell subset sorted from them (not recorded which). The receptors come from a young man who had mild COVID-19 (a few samples of this study predate the infection). Cell type and time point are not known.

This clonotype was seen at least ten times. Compared with germline, one end of the junction differs, possibly owing to a read error. The rearrangement uses TRBV4-3 and TRBJ2-4; no clear D. Germline CDR1 reads LGHNA; CDR2 reads YSLEER. The CDR3 runs 11 residues. CDR3 sequence: CASSQEPFPYF. The CDR3, as DNA: TGCGCCAGCAGCCAAGAACCCTTTCCTTATTTC.

Ten or more counts support this clonotype. The V and J genes are TRBV6-5 and TRBJ2-2; the match to TRBD1 covers 7 bases. Germline V lookup: CDR1 MNHEY, CDR2 SVGAGI. V gave up 7 bases and J gave up 6 bases; unmatched junction bases: 5. There are 13 residues in the CDR3. CDR3 protein: CASNPTGAGELFF. CDR3 nucleotide sequence: TGTGCCAGCAACCCTACAGGGGCCGGGGAGCTGTTTTTT.

In its sample, this clonotype was seen many times. The V gene is TRBV20-1, the J gene TRBJ2-3; 10 bases are shared with TRBD2. This CDR3 comprises 14 residues. Germline CDR1 DFQATT, CDR2 SNEGSKA (reference sequence). V lost 5 bases to trimming and J lost 7 bases; unmatched junction nucleotides: 9. CDR3 sequence: CSACPAGGRNTQYF. CDR3 nucleotides: TGCAGTGCTTGTCCAGCGGGGGGGCGCAATACGCAGTATTTT.

This clonotype has a handful of counts. The V call is TRBV4-2, the J call TRBJ1-6; D is unresolved. The CDR3 contains 15 residues. CDR1 LGHNA and CDR2 YNFKEQ come from the germline V gene. Trimming removed 0 bases at V and 9 bases at J, with 12 bases between. Written as DNA, the CDR3 is TGTGCCAGCAGCCAAGAGGAGGGTCAGAGTTCACCCCTCCACTTT. It encodes CASSQEEGQSSPLHF.

This clonotype occurred many times. The chain links TRBV20-1 to TRBJ2-7, with 7 bases aligning to TRBD1. The CDR3 consists of 12 residues. V was pared by 6 bases and J by 3 bases, with 5 bases of the junction left unmatched. Germline V lookup: CDR1 DFQATT, CDR2 SNEGSKA (reference sequence). As DNA, the CDR3 is TGCAGTGCCCGGGACAGTCGCTACGAGCAGTACTTC. Translated: CSARDSRYEQYF.

This rearrangement joins TRBV11-2 to TRBJ1-2, with 9 bases that match TRBD1. Germline lookup yields CDR1 SGHAT and CDR2 FQNNGV. This CDR3 is 16 amino acids long. Trimming at V came to 5 bases and at J to 9 bases, leaving 16 bases not matched to a gene. CDR3 in DNA: TGTGCCAGCAGCCTACCCGGGACAGGGAGTATGGGAAGCTACACCTTC. Translation gives CASSLPGTGSMGSYTF.

Points on this clonotype: A read error is possible here, since a much larger clone lies one base away. The CDR3 is CSVPTGGGSNEQYF. The DNA for the CDR3 is TGCAGTGTTCCGACTGGCGGGGGGTCCAACGAGCAGTACTTC. The chain employs TRBV20-1 and TRBJ2-7, with 8 bases lining up with TRBD2. The CDR3 sequence is 14 residues long. Trimming at V came to 7 bases and at J to 5 bases, leaving 13 bases not matched to a gene. Germline CDR1 is DFQATT and CDR2 is SNEGSKA (reference sequence).

This clonotype occurred many times. The J gene is TRBJ2-5, the V gene TRBV21-1; no DNA check was done on the table's D call, TRBD2. TRBV21-1 is a listed pseudogene. The CDR3 runs 16 residues. This chain's CDR3 is CASSSRERPRGETQYF. In nucleotides, the CDR3 is TGTGCCAGCAGCAGCAGGGAGAGGCCTCGAGGAGAGACCCAGTACTTC.

The sample holds many counts of this clonotype. The V and J genes are TRBV19 and TRBJ1-1; tentative D call: TRBD1 (5 bases). The CDR3 length is 13 residues. V was shortened by 3 bases and J by 2 bases, with 7 bases between the two germline ends. From germline, CDR1 is LNHDA and CDR2 SQIVND (reference sequence). In nucleotides, the CDR3 is TGTGCCAGTAGTATGGGACTCAACACTGAAGCTTTCTTT. Protein product: CASSMGLNTEAFF.

The sample holds many counts of this clonotype. CDR3 sequence: CASSYSGPPNKQYV. CDR3 nucleotide sequence: TGTGCCAGCAGTTACTCCGGACCCCCTAATAAGCAGTACGTC. The J gene is TRBJ2-7, the V gene TRBV6-5, with D unclear. The CDR3 sequence is 14 residues long. Germline values: CDR1 MNHEY, CDR2 SVGAGI. Trimming took 0 bases from V and 8 from J, leaving 14 bases between them.

The chain recombines TRBV6-1 with TRBJ2-7; 7 bases are a match to TRBD1. CDR3 length: 15 residues. Trimming at V came to 6 bases and at J to 0 bases, leaving 8 bases not matched to a gene. Germline CDR1 MNHNS, CDR2 SASEGT. CDR3 coding DNA: TGTGCCAGCAGAAAACAGGGGTCAATCTCCTACGAGCAGTACTTC. It translates to CASRKQGSISYEQYF.

The sample holds a few counts of this clonotype. The genes are TRBV6-5 and TRBJ1-6, with D unresolved. The CDR3 has 15 residues. The germline CDR1 and CDR2 sequences are MNHEY and SVGAGI. Trimming stripped 8 bases from V and 7 bases from J, with 18 bases between. The CDR3 protein is CASRFGEAKNSPLHF. CDR3 in DNA: TGTGCCAGCCGGTTTGGGGAGGCGAAAAATTCACCCCTCCACTTT.

This rearrangement joins TRBV7-2 to TRBJ2-1; 10 positions match TRBD2. CDR3 length equals 18 residues. V was clipped by 5 bases and J by 0 bases; unmatched bases: 10. CDR1 is SGHTA, CDR2 FQGNSA, per germline. The chain's CDR3 is CASSLAVAGGDSYNEQFF. CDR3 DNA sequence: TGTGCCAGCAGCCTCGCCGTAGCGGGGGGAGACTCCTACAATGAGCAGTTCTTC.

This chain connects TRBV5-4 to TRBJ2-2; 12 bases map to TRBD2. The ends lost 4 bases at V and 1 base at J; junction bases unmatched: 5. The CDR3 has 17 residues. Germline CDR1 SGHNT, CDR2 YYREEE (reference sequence). The CDR3 loop is CASSQGGLAGNTGELFF. The CDR3 DNA reads as TGTGCCAGCAGCCAGGGGGGACTAGCGGGGAACACCGGGGAGCTGTTTTTT.

This clonotype was picked up many times. The chain recombines TRBV6-5 with TRBJ1-2, with TRBD1 identical over 8 bases. Per germline, CDR1 MNHEY and CDR2 SVGAGI. CDR3 size: 15 residues. Losses at the gene ends were 0 bases for V and 5 bases for J; bases not matched to a gene: 5. CDR3 sequence reads: CASSYSQGAPYGYTF. The CDR3 bases are TGTGCCAGCAGTTACTCCCAGGGGGCCCCATATGGCTACACCTTC.

This clonotype occurred many times. The V gene is TRBV5-1, the J gene TRBJ2-1; D may be TRBD2 (7 bases). The length of the CDR3 is 20 residues. The ends were cut back, 2 bases at V and 4 bases at J, with 28 bases in the middle. Germline CDR1 reads SGHRS; CDR2 reads YFSETQ. DNA for the CDR3: TGCGCCAGCAGCTTCTTCGACTACGCTACCGGGGGGCTGCGTTACAATGAGCAGTTCTTC. This sequence encodes CASSFFDYATGGLRYNEQFF.

This clonotype was recorded a few times. At one end the junction does not follow the germline gene, possibly because of a read error. V gene TRBV9 combines with J gene TRBJ1-6, with D uncertain. The CDR3 contains 14 residues. The germline CDR1 and CDR2 sequences are SGDLS and YYNGEE. CDR3 sequence (DNA): TGTGCCAGCAGCGAGGGAGGGTTTAATTCGCCCCTCCACTTT. It codes for CASSEGGFNSPLHF.

DNA of the CDR3: TGCAGCGTTGAAGTCCTCTATGGCTACACCTTC. Residues: CSVEVLYGYTF. The chain carries TRBV29-1 and TRBJ1-2; D ambiguous. In germline, CDR1 is SQVTM, CDR2 ANQGSEA. The CDR3 runs to 11 residues. Trimming shortened V by 1 base and J by 4 bases, and 4 bases separated the two germline ends.

There are many counts of this clonotype. The J gene is TRBJ2-3, the V gene TRBV6-5, with TRBD2 as a possible D gene (5 bases). Trimming stripped 5 bases from V and 2 bases from J, with 17 bases between. The germline gives CDR1 MNHEY, CDR2 SVGAGI. The CDR3 spans 16 residues. DNA for the CDR3: TGTGCCAGCAGTCACTTCGGACTCAAAGACACAGATACGCAGTATTTT. Amino acids: CASSHFGLKDTDTQYF.

This clonotype was seen repeatedly, ten times or more. The V gene is TRBV15, the J gene TRBJ1-1; possibly TRBD1 for D (6 bases). Trimming shortened V by 0 bases and J by 1 base, and 12 bases separated the two germline ends. The CDR3 is made up of 16 amino acids. CDR1 and CDR2 from the germline V gene are LNHNV and YYDKDF (reference sequence). CDR3 in amino acids: CATSRDWGRGNTEAFF. The CDR3 nucleotides read TGTGCCACCAGCAGAGATTGGGGCAGGGGGAACACTGAAGCTTTCTTT. Based on the CDR3 plus reference TRBV15 and TRBJ1-1, the full variable domain is DAMVIQNPRYQVTQFGKPVTLSCSQTLNHNVMYWYQQKSSQAPKLLFHYYDKDFNNEADTPDNFQSRRPNTSFCFLDIRSPGLGDTAMYLCATSRDWGRGNTEAFFGQGTRLTVV.

This clonotype was found many times. The gene calls are TRBV12-3 or TRBV12-4 and TRBJ2-5; possible D gene TRBD2, 6 bases. The CDR3 has 15 residues. The germline V and J ends were trimmed by 6 bases and 1 base, with 15 bases remaining between them. CDR3 sequence (DNA): TGTGCCAGCAGAGGAGCTGGGGGGTTCCAAGAGACCCAGTACTTC. This codes for CASRGAGGFQETQYF.

This clonotype was seen at least ten times. The V gene is TRBV20-1, the J gene TRBJ2-7, with 7 nucleotides matching TRBD2. From germline, CDR1 is DFQATT and CDR2 SNEGSKA (reference sequence). CDR3 length equals 15 residues. V lost 5 bases and J lost 0; bases outside the gene matches: 10. The DNA for the CDR3 is TGCAGTGCTCAACGGACTAGTGGTCTCTCCTACGAGCAGTACGTC. It encodes CSAQRTSGLSYEQYV.

Judged by abundance, this clonotype is hyperexpanded (1% or more). The CDR3 nucleotides read TGTGCCAGCAGCTTGGAAGGGTACGGGACGCCGGCTGAAGCTTTCTTT. This gives the protein CASSLEGYGTPAEAFF. The chain links TRBV5-6 to TRBJ1-1; TRBD1 is a possible D gene (5 bases). This CDR3 is built from 16 residues. Germline lookup yields CDR1 SGHDT and CDR2 YYEEEE. The V gene lost 0 bases and the J gene lost 6 bases, with 18 bases spanning the gap.

The table lists this clonotype with many counts. This sequence joins TRBV6-2 or TRBV6-3 and TRBJ1-1, with D unresolved. V was cut by 6 bases and J by 4 bases, with 9 bases left in between. The germline V gene encodes CDR1 MNHEY and CDR2 SVGEGT. This CDR3 has 12 amino acids. The chain's CDR3 is CASSPRSTEAFF. CDR3 in DNA: TGTGCCAGCAGCCCAAGGAGCACTGAAGCTTTCTTT.

The rearrangement links TRBV5-1 to TRBJ2-5, with D perhaps TRBD1 (6 bases). Trimming shortened V by 0 bases and J by 5 bases, and 17 bases separated the two germline ends. The CDR3 covers 16 residues. Germline V CDR1 and CDR2: SGHRS, YFSETQ. This chain's CDR3 is CASSLAGGDSGETQYF. DNA for the CDR3: TGCGCCAGCAGCTTGGCTGGGGGCGATTCAGGCGAGACCCAGTACTTC. Full variable domain (outside the CDR3, taken from reference TRBV5-1 and TRBJ2-5): KAGVTQTPRYLIKTRGQQVTLSCSPISGHRSVSWYQQTPGQGLQFLFEYFSETQRNKGNFPGRFSGRQFSNSRSEMNVSTLELGDSALYLCASSLAGGDSGETQYFGPGTRLLVL.

This clonotype appeared once. This rearrangement joins TRBV7-8 to TRBJ2-1; D possibly corresponds to TRBD2 (5 bases). Looked up from germline, CDR1 is SGHVS and CDR2 is FQNEAQ. V was cut by 5 bases and J by 5 bases, with 10 bases left in between. CDR3 length equals 13 residues. CDR3 sequence: CASSPDSHNEQFF. The CDR3 DNA follows: TGTGCCAGCAGCCCGGACTCACACAATGAGCAGTTCTTC.

Many counts were recorded for this clonotype. The rearrangement uses TRBV7-8 and TRBJ1-1, with D uncertain. The length of the CDR3 is 12 residues. The V end lost 4 bases, the J end lost 9 bases, and 12 bases lay between the germline ends. Germline loops: CDR1 SGHVS, CDR2 FQNEAQ. The CDR3 region has the DNA TGTGCCAGCAGCTCTATATGGATACAAGCTTTCTTT. Translation gives CASSSIWIQAFF.

This chain connects TRBV7-2 to TRBJ2-3; D might be TRBD1 (6 bases). The CDR3 sequence is 17 residues long. Germline V CDR1 and CDR2: SGHTA, FQGNSA. V was pared by 3 bases and J by 0 bases, with 16 bases between. The CDR3 loop is CASSFGGHRTSTDTQYF. The CDR3 DNA is TGTGCCAGCAGCTTTGGGGGACATAGGACTAGCACAGATACGCAGTATTTT.

J is TRBJ2-3 and V is TRBV24-1; no definite D call. The germline V and J ends were trimmed by 4 bases and 5 bases, with 12 bases remaining between them. Germline V gene data show CDR1 as KGHDR and CDR2 as SFDVKD. This CDR3 spans 14 amino acids. The CDR3 protein is CATSDSPPQDTQYF. The CDR3 DNA is TGTGCCACCAGTGACTCCCCTCCCCAAGATACGCAGTATTTT.

The chain employs TRBV4-3 and TRBJ2-2, with a possible D match to TRBD2 (5 bases). The germline gives CDR1 LGHNA, CDR2 YSLEER. The CDR3 runs to 14 residues. Trimming pared 4 bases from V and 5 bases from J, leaving 11 bases between. In DNA form, the CDR3 reads TGCGCCAGCAGCCCACGGAGGCAGACCGGGGAGCTGTTTTTT. Translation gives CASSPRRQTGELFF.

This clonotype was observed at least ten times. The rearrangement uses TRBV7-9 and TRBJ2-5; D gene ambiguous. Germline assignment: CDR1 SEHNR and CDR2 FQNEAQ (reference sequence). With 5 bases removed from V and 2 bases from J, the gap between germline ends came to 18 bases. This CDR3 spans 16 amino acids. The CDR3 protein is CASSRIVWAEQETQYF. The CDR3 nucleotides are TGTGCCAGCAGCCGCATCGTTTGGGCAGAACAAGAGACCCAGTACTTC.

This clonotype was picked up a small number of times. The chain links TRBV28 to TRBJ2-7; the match to TRBD1 covers 10 bases. The CDR3 extends over 13 amino acids. Trimming removed 7 bases from V and 4 bases from J; junction bases left unmatched: 4. CDR1 and CDR2 (germline): MDHEN, SYDVKM. This CDR3 reads CASMGQGHYEQYV. CDR3 in DNA: TGTGCCAGCATGGGACAGGGGCATTACGAGCAGTACGTC.